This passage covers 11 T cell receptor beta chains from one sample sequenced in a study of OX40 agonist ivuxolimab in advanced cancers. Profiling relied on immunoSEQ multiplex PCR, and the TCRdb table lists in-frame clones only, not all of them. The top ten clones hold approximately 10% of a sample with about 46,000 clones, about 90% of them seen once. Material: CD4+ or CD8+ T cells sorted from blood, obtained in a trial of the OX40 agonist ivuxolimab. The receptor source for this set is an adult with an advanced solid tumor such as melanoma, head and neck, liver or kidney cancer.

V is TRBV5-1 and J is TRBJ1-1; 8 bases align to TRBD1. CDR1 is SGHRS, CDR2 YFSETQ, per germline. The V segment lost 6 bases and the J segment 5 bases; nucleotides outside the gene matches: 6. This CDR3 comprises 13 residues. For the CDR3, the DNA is TGCGCCAGCACCTGGACAGGGAAAACTGAAGCTTTCTTT. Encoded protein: CASTWTGKTEAFF. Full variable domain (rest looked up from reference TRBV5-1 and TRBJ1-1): KAGVTQTPRYLIKTRGQQVTLSCSPISGHRSVSWYQQTPGQGLQFLFEYFSETQRNKGNFPGRFSGRQFSNSRSEMNVSTLELGDSALYLCASTWTGKTEAFFGQGTRLTVV.

The CDR3 spells CSVEEVRGLAYNEQFF. The DNA of the CDR3 is TGCAGCGTTGAAGAGGTGCGGGGACTAGCTTACAATGAGCAGTTCTTC. The chain joins TRBV29-1 to TRBJ2-1; 9 bases map to TRBD2. The CDR3 totals 16 residues. Per germline, CDR1 SQVTM and CDR2 ANQGSEA. Trimming cost V 0 bases and J 4 bases; bases outside gene matches: 7.

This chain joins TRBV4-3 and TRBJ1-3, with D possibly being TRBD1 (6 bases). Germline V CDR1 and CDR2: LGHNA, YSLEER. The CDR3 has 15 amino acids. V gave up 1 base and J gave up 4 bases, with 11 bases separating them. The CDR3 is CASSQAQGGGNTIYF. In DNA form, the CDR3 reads TGCGCCAGCAGCCAAGCACAGGGAGGAGGAAACACCATATATTTT.

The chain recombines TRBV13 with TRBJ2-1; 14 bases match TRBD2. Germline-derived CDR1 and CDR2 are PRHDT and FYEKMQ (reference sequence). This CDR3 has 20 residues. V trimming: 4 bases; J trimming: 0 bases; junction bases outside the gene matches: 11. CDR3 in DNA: TGTGCCAGCAGCTCAAACGGACTAGCGGGAGGATACAGCTCCTACAATGAGCAGTTCTTC. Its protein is CASSSNGLAGGYSSYNEQFF.

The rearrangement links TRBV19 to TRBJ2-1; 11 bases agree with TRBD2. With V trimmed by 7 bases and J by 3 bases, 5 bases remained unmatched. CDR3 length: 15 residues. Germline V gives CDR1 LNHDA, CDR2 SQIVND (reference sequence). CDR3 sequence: CASKVAGGNYNEQFF. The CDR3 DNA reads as TGTGCCAGTAAAGTAGCGGGAGGGAACTACAATGAGCAGTTCTTC.

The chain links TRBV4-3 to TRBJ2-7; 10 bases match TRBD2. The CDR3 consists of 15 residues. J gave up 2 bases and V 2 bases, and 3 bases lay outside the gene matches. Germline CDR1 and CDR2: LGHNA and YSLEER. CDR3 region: CASSQRSGRAYEQYF. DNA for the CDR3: TGCGCCAGCAGCCAACGGAGCGGGAGGGCCTACGAGCAGTACTTC.

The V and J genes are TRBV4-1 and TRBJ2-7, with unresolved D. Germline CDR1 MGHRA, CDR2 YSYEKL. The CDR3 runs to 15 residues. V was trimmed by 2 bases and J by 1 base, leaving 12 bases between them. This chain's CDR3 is CASSQTDGGSYEQYF. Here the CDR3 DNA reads TGCGCCAGCAGCCAAACCGACGGCGGATCCTACGAGCAGTACTTC.

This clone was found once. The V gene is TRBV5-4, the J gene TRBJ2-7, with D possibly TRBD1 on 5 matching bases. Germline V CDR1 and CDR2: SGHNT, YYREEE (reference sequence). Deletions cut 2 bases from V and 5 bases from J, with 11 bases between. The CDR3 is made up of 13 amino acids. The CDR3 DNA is TGTGCCAGCAGCTTAGGACAAGGCGACGAGCAGTACTTC. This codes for CASSLGQGDEQYF.

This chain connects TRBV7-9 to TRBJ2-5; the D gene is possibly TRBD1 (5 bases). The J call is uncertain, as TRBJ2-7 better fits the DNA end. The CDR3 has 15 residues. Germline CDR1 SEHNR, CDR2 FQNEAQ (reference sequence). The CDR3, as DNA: TGTGCCAGCAGCCCTATCGAGTGGGGCCTCTACGAGCAGTACTTC. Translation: CASSPIEWGLYEQYF.

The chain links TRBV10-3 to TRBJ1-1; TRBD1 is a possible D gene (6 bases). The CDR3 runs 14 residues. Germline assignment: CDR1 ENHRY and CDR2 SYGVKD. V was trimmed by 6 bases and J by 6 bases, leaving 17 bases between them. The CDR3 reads CAIRGAGSLSEAFF. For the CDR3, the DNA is TGTGCCATCAGGGGGGCGGGGTCTCTCTCTGAAGCTTTCTTT.

In nucleotides, the CDR3 is TGTGCCAGCGACCCCAAAAGGGATCACTATGGCTACACCTTC. Its translation: CASDPKRDHYGYTF. This sequence joins TRBV7-9 and TRBJ1-2, with no clear D. The CDR3 extends over 14 amino acids. The V gene lost 8 bases and the J gene lost 3 bases, with 16 bases spanning the gap. The germline CDR1 and CDR2 sequences are SEHNR and FQNEAQ (reference sequence).